The entry below gives a single T cell receptor beta chain sequence along with its context. The antigen it binds to is not known. No base-level quality is on record; no much larger clone is a single base apart. This specimen belongs to a study of T cell responses to AZD1222 COVID-19 vaccine (dated by TCRdb to about 2021). For context, the study as a whole: TCR sequencing covered approximately 230 trial participants: 200 to 220 given two doses of AZD1222 and around 26 given two doses of MenACWY control vaccine. Trial participants were enrolled by age into 18-55, 56-69 and 70-plus year subgroups, with approximately 150, 28 and 58 TCR-sequenced participants respectively. Overall study results and their limits: The 56-69-year group was small, and its depth increase did not reach significance, likely because of low power. Only five to seven AZD1222 recipients were SARS-CoV-2 seropositive at baseline, limiting conclusions about previously exposed vaccinees. Most participants were white British and females outnumbered males, and the authors suggested that clonal diversity may have been underestimated. No day 14 peak-response samples were available, so repertoires were characterized only after the peak T cell response. Epitopes outside the regions mutated in the B.1.351 and B.1.1.7 variants were reportedly recognized by nearly half of the unique spike-specific TCRs. Vaccine-associated CD4 TCRs spanned the whole spike protein, with dominant responses in regions 160-218 and 743-854. A significant rise in spike-specific TCR breadth and depth was observed after two AZD1222 doses relative to day 0 and relative to MenACWY recipients.

Explained via the paper, the time point label denotes: about 28 days (+/-7) after the second vaccine dose. AZD1222 recipients given second doses at about 4 weeks or at about 12 weeks were pooled, since spike-specific TCR depth and breadth were not found to differ between the two schedules. Vaccinee samples were obtained from the UK trials COV001 and COV002, which included a single-blind randomized controlled phase 2/3 trial of AZD1222 (ChAdOx1 nCoV-19) in healthy adults. For TCRbeta chain sequencing, PBMC samples from trial participants were taken at day 0 and at day 28 after the second dose. The CDR3 regions of human TCRbeta chains were analyzed by immunosequencing. Under the source paper's analysis protocol: TCRs in the repertoires were matched against a reference library of SARS-CoV-2-specific TCRs that had been generated with the MIRA antigen-specificity platform. Breadth meant the fraction of unique TCRs that were SARS-CoV-2-associated, whereas depth meant the fraction of total T cells that were SARS-CoV-2-associated. Using the MIRA data, each spike-specific TCR was mapped to the spike region that the TCR reacts to and placed in a CD4 or CD8 class. Log10-transformed breadth and depth values were compared by one-way ANOVA with Sidak's multiple comparisons tests. TCRdb limited this immuneACCESS table to in-frame rearrangements with V and J called. A share of clones is missing; checked studies link under half to unresolved V genes, and the rest is unexplained. That table gives V, J and clone size, and the DNA gave D and trimming. This sample comprises fewer than 130,000 clones, around 93% of them detected only once. 2.5% to 3% of the sample belongs to the ten largest clones.

V and J lose 11 bases and 5 bases, and a span of 17 bases separates them. Via the germline V gene (reference sequence), CDR1 is WNHNN and CDR2 SYGVQD. The CDR3 runs 13 amino acids, cysteine and phenylalanine included. Only the CDR3 part of the read is kept: 39 bases, read in frame from the first base. Sequences were derived from peripheral blood, sampled 28 days after the second AZD1222 dose. The source of this sequence is an adult who received the AZD1222 COVID-19 vaccine. The chain couples TRBV10-1 to TRBJ2-3; the D gene may be TRBD1 or TRBD2, since each aligns over 5 bases. The CDR3 protein sequence reads: CAVARDPQDTQYF. The DNA sequence is given as TGCGCCGTAGCCCGGGACCCGCAAGATACGCAGTATTTT.